Following are 15 T cell receptor beta chains from one sample sequenced in a study of T cells after yellow fever vaccination. TCRdb used MiXCR to reprocess the 5' RACE reads, holding one entry per CDR3 protein. The sample consists of about 130,000 distinct CDR3 sequences, 7.5% to 10% of them appearing once. The starting material was CD8+ T cells sorted from PBMCs, obtained on the day of the yellow fever booster vaccination. All receptors derive from a man younger than 30 who received the YFV17D yellow fever vaccine.

The chain links TRBV7-9 to TRBJ2-5, with TRBD1 matching over 12 bases. The junction had 4 bases not matched to a gene; V was cut back by 0 bases and J by 5 bases. Germline-derived CDR1 and CDR2 are SEHNR and FQNEAQ (reference sequence). The CDR3 totals 16 residues. CDR3 region: CASSLAGQGAGETQYF. In DNA form, the CDR3 reads TGTGCCAGCAGCTTAGCGGGACAGGGGGCCGGGGAGACCCAGTACTTC. The variable domain in full, completed from reference TRBV7-9 and TRBJ2-5, reads DTGVSQNPRHKITKRGQNVTFRCDPISEHNRLYWYRQTLGQGPEFLTYFQNEAQLEKSRLLSDRFSAERPKGSFSTLEIQRTEQGDSAMYLCASSLAGQGAGETQYFGPGTRLLVL.

This clonotype was counted at least ten times. The chain couples TRBV6-6 to TRBJ1-5, with D unresolved. Trimming stripped 0 bases from V and 1 base from J, with 10 bases between. The CDR3 length is 16 residues. The V gene's germline CDR1 is MNHNY and CDR2 SVGAGI (reference sequence). CDR3 nucleotides: TGTGCCAGCAGTTACTCCCCGGGTATCAGCAATCAGCCCCAGCATTTT. Translation: CASSYSPGISNQPQHF.

This clonotype was counted ten times or more. The chain uses TRBV4-3 and TRBJ2-1; 10 bases fit TRBD2. The trim removed 0 bases at V and 4 bases at J, leaving 3 bases unmatched. Germline V lookup: CDR1 LGHNA, CDR2 YSLEER. CDR3 size: 16 residues. The CDR3 region has the DNA TGCGCCAGCAGCCAAGAGAGTAGCGGGGGGTACAATGAGCAGTTCTTC. Translated, it gives CASSQESSGGYNEQFF.

The chain combines TRBV4-1 with TRBJ2-5; D is perhaps TRBD1 (5 bases). The CDR3 is 16 residues long. The V and J ends lost 1 base and 4 bases respectively, with 16 bases between them. CDR1 MGHRA and CDR2 YSYEKL come from the germline V gene. CDR3 region: CASSQVHEQATETQYF. For the CDR3, the DNA is TGCGCCAGCAGCCAAGTTCACGAACAGGCAACAGAGACCCAGTACTTC.

This clonotype was observed a few times. The gene calls are TRBV18 and TRBJ2-7; D gene uncertain. Germline loops: CDR1 KGHSH, CDR2 LQKENI. The CDR3 loop spans 13 amino acids. The V end was cut by 2 bases, the J end by 4 bases, with 9 bases between. The CDR3 coding sequence is TGTGCCAGCTCACCAGCCGCAGTGTACGAGCAGTACGTC. It specifies CASSPAAVYEQYV.

This clonotype was found a few times. This chain links TRBV12-3 or TRBV12-4 with TRBJ2-5, with 7 positions matching TRBD2. The CDR3 runs 15 residues. Trimming at V came to 6 bases and at J to 5 bases, leaving 12 bases not matched to a gene. CDR3 in amino acids: CASSSWDYREETQYF. DNA of the CDR3: TGTGCCAGCAGCAGTTGGGACTATCGCGAGGAGACCCAGTACTTC.

Notes on this clonotype: Lacking the conserved final phenylalanine or tryptophan, this CDR3 likely reflects a read error. This chain uses TRBV14 with TRBJ2-1, with D hard to call. This CDR3 contains 15 residues. V gave up 4 bases and J gave up 2 bases, with 12 bases separating them. The V gene's germline CDR1 is SGHDN and CDR2 FVKESK. The CDR3 region has the DNA TGTGCCAGCAGCCCCCCGAACCAGGCCTACAATGAGCAGTTCTTG. It codes for CASSPPNQAYNEQFL.

As regards this clonotype: Lacking the conserved final phenylalanine or tryptophan, this CDR3 likely reflects a read error. The rearrangement uses TRBV19 and TRBJ1-2, with TRBD1 as a possible D gene (5 bases). The V and J ends lost 1 base and 5 bases respectively, with 11 bases between them. From germline, CDR1 is LNHDA and CDR2 SQIVND (reference sequence). The CDR3 length is 14 residues. The CDR3 DNA reads TGTGCCAGTAGTATAGGGGACGATGAATATGGCTACACCATC. Protein: CASSIGDDEYGYTI.

The rearrangement joins TRBV7-3 to TRBJ2-1, with 11 bases that match TRBD2. This CDR3 contains 15 residues. From germline, CDR1 is SGHTA and CDR2 FQGTGA. The V segment lost 5 bases and the J segment 2 bases; nucleotides outside the gene matches: 2. The CDR3 spells CASSQLAGAYNEQFF. The CDR3 nucleotides read TGTGCCAGCAGCCAACTAGCGGGGGCCTACAATGAGCAGTTCTTC.

This clonotype was seen a few times. This chain links TRBV7-9 with TRBJ1-4; the D is unclear. The CDR3 contains 11 residues. CDR1 is SEHNR, CDR2 FQNEAQ, per germline (reference sequence). Trimming shortened V by 4 bases and J by 12 bases, and 9 bases separated the two germline ends. The CDR3: CASSSSLELFF. The CDR3 nucleotides are TGTGCCAGCAGCTCGTCTTTGGAACTGTTTTTT.

The CDR3 sequence: CASSPPGLAGTDTQYF. The CDR3 bases are TGTGCCAGCAGCCCGCCGGGACTAGCGGGTACAGATACGCAGTATTTT. The chain couples TRBV7-9 to TRBJ2-3, with 12 bases fitting TRBD2. The V and J ends lost 5 bases and 3 bases, in that order; junction bases with no gene match: 6. The CDR3 consists of 16 residues. The germline V gene encodes CDR1 SEHNR and CDR2 FQNEAQ (reference sequence).

This clonotype was recorded at least ten times. The chain has TRBV5-1 and TRBJ1-2, with 8 bases fitting TRBD1. Germline CDR1 SGHRS, CDR2 YFSETQ. V lost 0 bases, J lost 5 bases, and 0 bases stayed unmatched. The CDR3 covers 13 residues. The CDR3 bases are TGCGCCAGCAGCTTGGGGACAGGGTATGGCTACACCTTC. It codes for CASSLGTGYGYTF.

Details on this clonotype: Sequence at one end of the junction differs from germline and may be a read error. V gene TRBV19 combines with J gene TRBJ1-2; the D gene is possibly TRBD1 (5 bases). The CDR3 totals 11 residues. Per germline, CDR1 LNHDA and CDR2 SQIVND (reference sequence). CDR3 in DNA: TGTGCCAGTAGTATAGCTGGGACGTCGGTCTTC. It codes for CASSIAGTSVF.

At least ten counts were recorded for this clonotype. The chain combines TRBV6-2 or TRBV6-3 with TRBJ1-1; the match to TRBD1 covers 11 bases. There are 14 residues in the CDR3. Germline V gene data show CDR1 as MNHEY and CDR2 as SVGEGT. J gave up 4 bases and V 6 bases, and 4 bases lay outside the gene matches. The CDR3 is CASSWTGGVTEAFF. The DNA of the CDR3 is TGTGCCAGCAGCTGGACAGGGGGCGTCACTGAAGCTTTCTTT.

The rearrangement joins TRBV25-1 to TRBJ2-2; D may be TRBD2 (7 bases). Germline CDR1 is MGHDK and CDR2 is SYGVNS. CDR3 length: 17 residues. V lost 4 bases to trimming and J lost 0 bases, with 15 bases between them. In DNA, the CDR3 is TGTGCCAGCAGTGGGGAGGGGGGATCGGCGAACACCGGGGAGCTGTTTTTT. Translation: CASSGEGGSANTGELFF.